This T cell receptor beta chain is from a study of post-analysis software for immune sequencing data. Study as a whole: Relapsing-remitting, secondary progressive and progressive-relapsing forms made up the multiple sclerosis disease courses.

Unique molecular identifiers tagged the TCR beta cDNA libraries. TCRdb called the PCR reads again in MiXCR, with one record for every CDR3 protein. The sample carries some 690,000 distinct CDR3 sequences, approximately 60% recorded once. As concerns this clonotype: Its antigen is unknown.

Germline CDR1 SGDLS, CDR2 YYNGEE. The CDR3 totals 15 residues. V lost 2 bases to trimming and J lost 2 bases, with 10 bases between them. Findings of the study overall: The normalized Chao1 diversity of multiple sclerosis patients was significantly lower than that of controls. Strong co-clustering by F measure was seen for same-batch samples. TRBV5-6, TRBV5-1 and TRBV20-1 were among four or five TRBV segments more frequent in patients than controls.

This sequence originates from a girl aged 2 to 10 with multiple sclerosis. The source material was blood. This chain uses TRBV9 with TRBJ2-2, with D perhaps assigned TRBD1 or TRBD2 (5 bases each). The CDR3 DNA reads TGTGCCAGCAGCGTCTTCCGGGACAACACCGGGGAGCTGTTTTTT. Translation: CASSVFRDNTGELFF.